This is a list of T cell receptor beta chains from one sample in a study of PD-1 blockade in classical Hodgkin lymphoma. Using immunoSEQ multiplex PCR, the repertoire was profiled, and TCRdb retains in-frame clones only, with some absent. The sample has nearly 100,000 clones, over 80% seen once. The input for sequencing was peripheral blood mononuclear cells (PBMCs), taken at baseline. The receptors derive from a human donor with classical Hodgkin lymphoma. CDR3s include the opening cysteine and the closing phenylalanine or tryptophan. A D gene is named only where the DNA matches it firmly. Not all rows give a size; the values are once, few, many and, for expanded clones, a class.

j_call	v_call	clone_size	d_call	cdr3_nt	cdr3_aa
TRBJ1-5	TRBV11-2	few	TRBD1	TGTGCCAGCAGCTCCCCATACCGGGACAGGGGGCTTGTCAATCAGCCCCAGCATTTT	CASSSPYRDRGLVNQPQHF
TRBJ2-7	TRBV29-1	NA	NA	TGCAGCGTTGGGTCCATGACAGGCTTGGCGTACGAGCAGTACTTC	CSVGSMTGLAYEQYF
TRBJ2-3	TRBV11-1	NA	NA	TGTGCCAGCAGCTTATTGACGGCTAGCACAGATACGCAGTATTTT	CASSLLTASTDTQYF
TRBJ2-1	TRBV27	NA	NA	TGTGCCAGCCGAGCCCTGGACTCAAGCTCCTACAATGAGCAGTTCTTC	CASRALDSSSYNEQFF
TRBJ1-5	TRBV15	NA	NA	TGTGCCACCAGCAGAGGTCCAGGAAGCAATCAGCCCCAGCATTTT	CATSRGPGSNQPQHF
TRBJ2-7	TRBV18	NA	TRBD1	TGTGCCAGCTCCCAATGGGATAAGGACAGGGGTGACGACGAGCAGTACTTC	CASSQWDKDRGDDEQYF
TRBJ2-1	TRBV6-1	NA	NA	TGTGCCAGCAGTCGGACAGACTATTCCTACAATGAGCAGTTCTTC	CASSRTDYSYNEQFF
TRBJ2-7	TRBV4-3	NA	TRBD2	TGCGCCAGCAGCCGATGGACTAGCGGCTACGAGCAGTACTTC	CASSRWTSGYEQYF
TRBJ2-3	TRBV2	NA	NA	TGTGCCAGCCGGTGGCACACAGATACGCAGTATTTT	CASRWHTDTQYF
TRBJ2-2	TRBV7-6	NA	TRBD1	TGTGCCAGCAGCTTGACCGACAGGGGAACCGGGGAGCTGTTTTTT	CASSLTDRGTGELFF
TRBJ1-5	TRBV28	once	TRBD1	TGTGCCAGCAGTCCCCCGGGACAGGGGCCTAATCAGCCCCAGCATTTT	CASSPPGQGPNQPQHF
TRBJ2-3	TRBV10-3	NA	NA	TGTGCCATCAGTGAGTTCGGGAGCAGCACAGATACGCAGTATTTT	CAISEFGSSTDTQYF
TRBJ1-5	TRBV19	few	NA	TGTGCCAGTAGTATTCGAGGGGGAAGGCCCCAGCATTTT	CASSIRGGRPQHF
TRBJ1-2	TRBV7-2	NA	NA	TGTGCCAGCAGCTTAGTGGCAGGAACTAACTATGGCTACACCTTC	CASSLVAGTNYGYTF
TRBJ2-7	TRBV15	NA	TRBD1	TGTGCCACCAGCGCCAGACAGGGGGCGGGGGAGCAGTACTTC	CATSARQGAGEQYF
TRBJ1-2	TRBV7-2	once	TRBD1	TGTGCCAGCAGCTTCCCCGGGACAGTATATGGCTACACCTTC	CASSFPGTVYGYTF
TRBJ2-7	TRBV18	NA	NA	TGTGCCAGCTCACCACCCGGCAGAGAGTACGAGCAGTACTTC	CASSPPGREYEQYF